This TCR beta chain is drawn from a study of T cell responses to AZD1222 COVID-19 vaccine. Profiled with immunoSEQ multiplex PCR; TCRdb holds only in-frame clones, not every one. Of 100,000 to 150,000 clones listed, about 87% are singletons. A single count supports this clone. No antigen is known for it. Regarding the study as a whole: White British donors predominated, females outnumbered males, and clonal diversity was possibly underestimated. At 160-218 and 743-854, vaccine-associated CD4 TCRs were dominant, and they spanned spike. Baseline seropositives among AZD1222 recipients totaled only six.

The V and J ends lost 4 bases and 8 bases, in that order; junction bases with no gene match: 10. The CDR3 consists of 15 residues. Germline V CDR1 and CDR2: LGHNA, YSLEER. The chain is built from TRBV4-3 and TRBJ1-4; 7 bases match TRBD1. The receptor was derived from an adult in good health. The sample in question was peripheral blood, obtained on day 0 of AZD1222 vaccination. CDR3 sequence (DNA): TGCGCCAGCAGCCTTGGGACAGCTGGGGGGGAAAAACTGTTTTTT. This sequence encodes CASSLGTAGGEKLFF.